The 2 T cell receptor beta chains below were found in one sample sequenced in a study of blood T cell repertoires in COVID-19. Assay: immunoSEQ multiplex PCR; the TCRdb copy retains only in-frame clones and omits some. This repertoire shows about 250,000 clones, over 75% found once; its top ten account for less than 20%. Sequencing input: PBMCs or T cells enriched from blood (not recorded which). The receptors originated from a young man who had recovered from COVID-19.

V and J are TRBV28 and TRBJ2-1; 8 bases are shared with TRBD2. Looked up from germline, CDR1 is MDHEN and CDR2 is SYDVKM. The V and J ends lost 5 bases and 4 bases, in that order; junction bases with no gene match: 10. The CDR3 loop spans 16 amino acids. The CDR3, as DNA: TGTGCCAGCAGTCCCCTAACGGGAGGGAGGTACAATGAGCAGTTCTTC. Protein: CASSPLTGGRYNEQFF. The whole variable domain, filled in from reference TRBV28 and TRBJ2-1, reads DVKVTQSSRYLVKRTGEKVFLECVQDMDHENMFWYRQDPGLGLRLIYFSYDVKMKEKGDIPEGYSVSREKKERFSLILESASTNQTSMYLCASSPLTGGRYNEQFFGPGTRLTVL.

This sequence joins TRBV5-1 and TRBJ2-7; 7 nucleotides line up with TRBD2. This CDR3 has 14 residues. The ends lost 4 bases at V and 3 bases at J; junction bases unmatched: 7. Germline values: CDR1 SGHRS, CDR2 YFSETQ. The CDR3 loop reads CASSGASGDYEQYF. The CDR3 DNA reads as TGCGCCAGCAGCGGAGCTAGCGGAGACTACGAGCAGTACTTC. Variable domain in full (rest from reference TRBV5-1 and TRBJ2-7): KAGVTQTPRYLIKTRGQQVTLSCSPISGHRSVSWYQQTPGQGLQFLFEYFSETQRNKGNFPGRFSGRQFSNSRSEMNVSTLELGDSALYLCASSGASGDYEQYFGPGTRLTVT.